This T cell receptor beta chain came from a study of blood T cell repertoires in COVID-19. The CDR3 is 18 residues long. After removal of 4 bases from V and 6 bases from J, the junction contained 13 bases not matched to a gene. Germline lookup yields CDR1 MDHEN and CDR2 SYDVKM. Original processing notes: Amplifying reference gene primers gave estimates of nucleated cell counts. Generated by immunoSEQ multiplex PCR, the TCRdb table keeps only in-frame clones and is missing some. The V and J calls and clone size were taken over from that table, and D and trimming were inferred from the DNA. The sample lists around 310,000 clones; 75% to 95% were seen once. A few counts support this clone.

The TCR was taken from a woman in her 30s with COVID-19, enrolled during active disease. This rearrangement joins TRBV28 to TRBJ2-2, with 11 bases fitting TRBD2. Sequenced material: peripheral blood. This chain's CDR3 is CASSSQLISGRAAGELFF. DNA for the CDR3: TGTGCCAGCAGTTCCCAATTGATTAGCGGGAGGGCTGCCGGGGAGCTGTTTTTT.